The 11 T cell receptor beta chains in this list originate from one sample, sequenced in a study of blood T cell repertoires in COVID-19. Profiling relied on immunoSEQ multiplex PCR, and the TCRdb table lists in-frame clones only, not all of them. The table has some 330,000 clones, over 80% seen once. The sequenced sample consisted of PBMCs or T cells enriched from blood (not recorded which). The receptors originated from a woman aged 45-65 years who had recovered from COVID-19.

The J gene is TRBJ1-1, the V gene TRBV18; D might be TRBD1 (6 bases). CDR1 and CDR2 from the germline V gene are KGHSH and LQKENI. The CDR3 extends over 17 amino acids. The V end was cut by 3 bases, the J end by 0 bases, with 17 bases between. CDR3 residues: CASSPRGGRAVNTEAFF. As DNA, the CDR3 is TGTGCCAGCTCACCTAGGGGGGGACGGGCTGTGAACACTGAAGCTTTCTTT.

The chain uses TRBV29-1 and TRBJ1-1; a weak D match, TRBD1 (6 bases). Germline V gene lookup returns CDR1 SQVTM and CDR2 ANQGSEA. The length of the CDR3 is 13 residues. Trimming cost V 7 bases and J 4 bases, with 16 bases left between them. The CDR3, as DNA: TGCAGCGGCGCAACAGGGCCAGGCACTGAAGCTTTCTTT. Translating it yields CSGATGPGTEAFF.

The chain links TRBV5-4 to TRBJ1-2; TRBD1 matches 9 bases. The CDR3 consists of 16 residues. V gave up 0 bases and J gave up 5 bases; unmatched junction bases: 8. The germline V gene has CDR1 SGHNT and CDR2 YYREEE (reference sequence). The CDR3 loop reads CASSLAVGQGKYGYTF. CDR3 sequence (DNA): TGTGCCAGCAGCTTGGCCGTGGGACAGGGAAAGTATGGCTACACCTTC.

The rearrangement links TRBV19 to TRBJ2-5; 8 bases align to TRBD2. This CDR3 has 15 residues. The germline gives CDR1 LNHDA, CDR2 SQIVND (reference sequence). J was trimmed by 5 bases and V by 6 bases; bases with no gene match: 11. The CDR3 loop is CASRGAGGVGETQYF. For the CDR3, the DNA is TGTGCCAGTAGGGGGGCGGGAGGTGTAGGGGAGACCCAGTACTTC.

The chain carries TRBV28 and TRBJ2-7; possible D gene TRBD1, 5 bases. Trimming left V 6 bases short and J 0 bases short, with 18 bases between. Germline loops: CDR1 MDHEN, CDR2 SYDVKM. The CDR3 is 16 amino acids. This chain's CDR3 is CASRASRAGNSYEQYF. Here the CDR3 DNA reads TGTGCCAGCAGAGCGAGCCGGGCAGGGAACTCCTACGAGCAGTACTTC.

This clone was recorded a few times. The chain recombines TRBV7-2 with TRBJ2-7, with 8 bases aligning to TRBD1. The CDR3 covers 13 residues. Germline loops: CDR1 SGHTA, CDR2 FQGNSA. Trimming removed 1 base from V and 9 bases from J; junction bases left unmatched: 5. CDR3 amino acids: CASSLEGQGRQYF. The CDR3 coding sequence is TGTGCCAGCAGCTTAGAAGGACAGGGCCGGCAGTACTTC. Drawing the rest from reference TRBV7-2 and TRBJ2-7, the complete variable domain is GAGVSQSPSNKVTEKGKDVELRCDPISGHTALYWYRQSLGQGLEFLIYFQGNSAPDKSGLPSDRFSAERTGGSVSTLTIQRTQQEDSAVYLCASSLEGQGRQYFGPGTRLTVT.

The chain recombines TRBV6-1 with TRBJ2-1; tentatively, D is TRBD2 (6 bases). The CDR3 is 15 amino acids. Trimming pared 3 bases from V and 0 bases from J, leaving 9 bases between. The germline gives CDR1 MNHNS, CDR2 SASEGT. Written as DNA, the CDR3 is TGTGCCAGCAGTGATCGGACTATCTCCTACAATGAGCAGTTCTTC. It translates to CASSDRTISYNEQFF.

In its sample, this clone was seen once. The V call is TRBV5-1, the J call TRBJ2-5; a weak D match, TRBD1 (5 bases). Germline loops: CDR1 SGHRS, CDR2 YFSETQ. This CDR3 is built from 13 residues. Trimming removed 4 bases at V and 2 bases at J, with 9 bases between. The CDR3 sequence: CASSEDTQETQYF. The DNA of the CDR3 is TGCGCCAGCAGCGAGGACACTCAAGAGACCCAGTACTTC.

The chain links TRBV4-2 to TRBJ2-6; 13 bases map to TRBD2. From germline, CDR1 is LGHNA and CDR2 YNFKEQ. The trim removed 5 bases at V and 3 bases at J, leaving 7 bases unmatched. The length of the CDR3 is 18 residues. The CDR3 loop reads CASSKSGLAGVGANVLTF. CDR3 DNA: TGTGCCAGCAGCAAGAGCGGACTAGCGGGAGTTGGGGCCAACGTCCTGACTTTC.

CDR3 nucleotides: TGTGCCAGCAGTTTCTCCGACAGGAAAAACGAGCAGTACTTC. Protein: CASSFSDRKNEQYF. The genes are TRBV27 and TRBJ2-7; TRBD1 is a possible D gene (6 bases). Germline loops: CDR1 MNHEY, CDR2 SMNVEV (reference sequence). The CDR3 is made up of 14 amino acids. V lost 3 bases to trimming and J lost 5 bases, with 14 bases between them.

This chain joins TRBV18 and TRBJ2-1; tentatively, D is TRBD1 (5 bases). The V end lost 0 bases, the J end lost 9 bases, and 12 bases lay between the germline ends. CDR3 length: 14 amino acids. The V gene's germline CDR1 is KGHSH and CDR2 LQKENI. This chain's CDR3 is CASSPPAGYGEQFF. The DNA for the CDR3 is TGTGCCAGCTCACCACCGGCAGGGTACGGTGAGCAGTTCTTC.